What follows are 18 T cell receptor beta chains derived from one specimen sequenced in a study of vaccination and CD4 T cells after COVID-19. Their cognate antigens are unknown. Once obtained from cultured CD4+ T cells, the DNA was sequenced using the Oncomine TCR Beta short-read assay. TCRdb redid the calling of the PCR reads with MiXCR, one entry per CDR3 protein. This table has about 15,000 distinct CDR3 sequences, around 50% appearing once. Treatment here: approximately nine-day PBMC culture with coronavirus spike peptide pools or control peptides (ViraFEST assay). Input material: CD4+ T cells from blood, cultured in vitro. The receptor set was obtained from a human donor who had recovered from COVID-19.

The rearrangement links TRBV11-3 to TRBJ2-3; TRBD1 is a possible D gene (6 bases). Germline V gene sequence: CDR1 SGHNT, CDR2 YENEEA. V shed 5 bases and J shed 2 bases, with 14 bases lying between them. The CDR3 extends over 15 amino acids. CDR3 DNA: TGTGCCAGCAGCAAGACAGGACGACTCACAGATACGCAGTATTTT. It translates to CASSKTGRLTDTQYF.

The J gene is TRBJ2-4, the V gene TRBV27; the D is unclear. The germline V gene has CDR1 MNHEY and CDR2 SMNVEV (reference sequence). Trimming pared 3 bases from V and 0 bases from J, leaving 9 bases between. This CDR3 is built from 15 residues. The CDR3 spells CASSFQDLAKNIQYF. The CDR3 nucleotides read TGTGCCAGCAGTTTCCAGGACCTAGCCAAAAACATTCAGTACTTC.

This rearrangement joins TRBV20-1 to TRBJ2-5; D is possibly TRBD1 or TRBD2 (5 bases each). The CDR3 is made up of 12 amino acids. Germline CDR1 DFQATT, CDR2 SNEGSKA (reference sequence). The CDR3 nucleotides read TGCATCGAGGGACCGTCAGGAGAGACCCAGTACTTC. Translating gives CIEGPSGETQYF.

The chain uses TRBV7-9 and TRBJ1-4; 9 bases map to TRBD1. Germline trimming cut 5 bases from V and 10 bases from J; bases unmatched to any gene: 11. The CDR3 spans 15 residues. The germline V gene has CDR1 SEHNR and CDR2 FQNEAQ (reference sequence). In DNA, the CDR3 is TGTGCCAGCAGCCAGTTACAGGGGGCGCCGGGAAAACTGTTTTTT. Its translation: CASSQLQGAPGKLFF.

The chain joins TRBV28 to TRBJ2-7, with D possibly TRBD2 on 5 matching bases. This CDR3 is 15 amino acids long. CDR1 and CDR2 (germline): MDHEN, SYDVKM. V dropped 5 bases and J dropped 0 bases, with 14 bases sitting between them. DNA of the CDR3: TGTGCCAGCAGTCAATCAGCGGTATCCTCCTACGAGCAGTACTTC. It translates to CASSQSAVSSYEQYF.

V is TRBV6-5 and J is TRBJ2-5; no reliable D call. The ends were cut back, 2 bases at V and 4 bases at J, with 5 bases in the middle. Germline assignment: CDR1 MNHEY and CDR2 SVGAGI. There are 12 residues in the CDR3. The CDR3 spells CASSYPRETQYF. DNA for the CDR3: TGTGCCAGCAGTTACCCACGAGAGACCCAGTACTTC.

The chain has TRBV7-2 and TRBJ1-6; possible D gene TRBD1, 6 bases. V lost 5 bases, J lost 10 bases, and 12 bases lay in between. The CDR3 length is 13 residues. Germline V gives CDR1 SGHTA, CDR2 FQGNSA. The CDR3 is CASSPPGASPLHF. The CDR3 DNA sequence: TGTGCCAGCAGCCCCCCAGGGGCCTCACCCCTCCACTTT.

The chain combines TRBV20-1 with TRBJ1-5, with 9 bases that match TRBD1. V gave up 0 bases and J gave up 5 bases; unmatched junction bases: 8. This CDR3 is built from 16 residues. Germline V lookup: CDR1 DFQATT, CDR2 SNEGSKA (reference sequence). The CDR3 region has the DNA TGCAGTGCTAGAGACCGGGACAGGGACTTTCATCAGCCCCAGCATTTT. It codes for CSARDRDRDFHQPQHF.

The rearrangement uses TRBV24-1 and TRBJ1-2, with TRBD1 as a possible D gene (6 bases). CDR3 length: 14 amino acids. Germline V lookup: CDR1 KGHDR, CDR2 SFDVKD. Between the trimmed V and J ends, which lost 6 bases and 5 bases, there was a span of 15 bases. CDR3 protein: CATSSGGAPYGYTF. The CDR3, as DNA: TGTGCCACCAGTTCGGGGGGGGCTCCTTATGGCTACACCTTC.

The CDR3 DNA reads TGCGCCAGCAGCCAACTGCTGGGACTAGCGGGACTCACAGATACGCAGTATTTT. This translates into CASSQLLGLAGLTDTQYF. The gene calls are TRBV4-1 and TRBJ2-3; the match to TRBD2 covers 13 bases. The V segment lost 2 bases and the J segment 2 bases; nucleotides outside the gene matches: 7. Germline V gene sequence: CDR1 MGHRA, CDR2 YSYEKL. The CDR3 sequence is 18 residues long.

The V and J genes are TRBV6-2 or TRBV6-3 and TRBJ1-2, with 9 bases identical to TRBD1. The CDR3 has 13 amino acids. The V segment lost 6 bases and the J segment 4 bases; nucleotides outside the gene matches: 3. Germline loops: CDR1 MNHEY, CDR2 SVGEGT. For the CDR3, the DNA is TGTGCCAGCAGCCTGACAGGGGGCTATGGCTACACCTTC. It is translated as CASSLTGGYGYTF.

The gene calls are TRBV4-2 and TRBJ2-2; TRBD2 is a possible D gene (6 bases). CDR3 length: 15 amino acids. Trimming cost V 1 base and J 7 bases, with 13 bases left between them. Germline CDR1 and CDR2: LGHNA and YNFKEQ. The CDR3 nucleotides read TGTGCCAGCAGCCAAGGCCACCAGGAGGGCGGGGAGCTGTTTTTT. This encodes CASSQGHQEGGELFF.

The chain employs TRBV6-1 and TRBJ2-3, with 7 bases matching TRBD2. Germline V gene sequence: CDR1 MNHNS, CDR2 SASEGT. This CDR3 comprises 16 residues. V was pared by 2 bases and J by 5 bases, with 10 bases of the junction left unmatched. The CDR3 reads CASSENVGRVLDTQYF. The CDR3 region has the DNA TGTGCCAGCAGTGAAAATGTGGGGAGGGTGTTAGATACGCAGTATTTT.

The CDR3 protein is CALNRARLGGYTF. The CDR3 nucleotides read TGTGCCTTGAACAGGGCTCGATTGGGTGGCTACACCTTC. This rearrangement joins TRBV30 to TRBJ1-2; D is perhaps TRBD1 (6 bases). In germline, CDR1 is GTSNPN, CDR2 SVGIG (reference sequence). V was shortened by 7 bases and J by 7 bases, with 19 bases between the two germline ends. The CDR3 totals 13 residues.

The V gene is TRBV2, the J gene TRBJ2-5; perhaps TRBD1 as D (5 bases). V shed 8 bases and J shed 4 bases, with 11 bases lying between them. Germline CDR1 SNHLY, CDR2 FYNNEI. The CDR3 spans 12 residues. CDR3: CASRQYSETQYF. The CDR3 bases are TGTGCCAGCCGACAGTATTCAGAGACCCAGTACTTC.

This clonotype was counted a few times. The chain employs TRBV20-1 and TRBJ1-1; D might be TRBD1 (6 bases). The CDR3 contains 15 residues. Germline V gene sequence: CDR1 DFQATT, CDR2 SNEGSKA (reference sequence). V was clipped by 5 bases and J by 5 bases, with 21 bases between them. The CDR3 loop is CSAPRGGDIITEAFF. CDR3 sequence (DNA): TGCAGTGCTCCCAGGGGAGGGGACATAATAACTGAAGCTTTCTTT.

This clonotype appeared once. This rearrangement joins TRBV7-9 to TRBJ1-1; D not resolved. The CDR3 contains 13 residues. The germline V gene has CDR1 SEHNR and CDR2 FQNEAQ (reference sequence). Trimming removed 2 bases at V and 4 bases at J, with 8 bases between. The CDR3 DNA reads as TGTGCCAGCAGCTTAAGTGGAGGCACTGAAGCTTTCTTT. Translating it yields CASSLSGGTEAFF.

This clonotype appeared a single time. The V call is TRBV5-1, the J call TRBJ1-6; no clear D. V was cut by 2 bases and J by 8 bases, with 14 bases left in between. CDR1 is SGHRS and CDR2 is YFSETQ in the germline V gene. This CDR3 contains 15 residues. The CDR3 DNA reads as TGCGCCAGCAGCTTTCGGCAACCAGCGGATTCACCCCTCCACTTT. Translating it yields CASSFRQPADSPLHF.